Listed below are T cell receptor beta chains from one sample, sequenced in a study of T cells in Graves' hyperthyroidism and ophthalmopathy. MiXCR, run by TCRdb on the multiplex PCR reads, gives a single entry per CDR3 protein. Here the sample spans about 690,000 distinct CDR3 sequences, 15% to 20% being singletons. The sequenced sample consisted of blood. Receptors originate from a man aged 50-60 years with Graves' hyperthyroidism. Both conserved end residues are part of each CDR3. A D gene is named only where the DNA matches it firmly. The size of a clone is reported for some rows only, either as once, few or many, or as a class for expanded clones.

d_call	v_call	j_call	clone_size	cdr3_aa	cdr3_nt
NA	TRBV28	TRBJ2-7	few	CASSLGTALRYEQYF	TGTGCCAGCAGTTTAGGGACGGCACTGCGCTACGAGCAGTACTTC
TRBD2	TRBV6-1	TRBJ2-3	once	CASRASGRSSTDTQYF	TGTGCCAGCAGGGCAAGCGGGAGGTCGTCCACAGATACGCAGTATTTT
TRBD2	TRBV5-1	TRBJ2-7	few	CASSRLAGDSSEQYF	TGCGCCAGCAGCCGACTAGCGGGAGATTCATCCGAGCAGTACTTC
NA	TRBV25-1	TRBJ2-7	many	CASSDSRLANTYEQYF	TGTGCCAGCAGTGATTCTAGGCTAGCGAATACCTACGAGCAGTACTTC
NA	TRBV27	TRBJ1-5	few	CASSRRYSNQPQHF	TGTGCCAGCAGTCGACGGTATAGCAATCAGCCCCAGCATTTT
TRBD1	TRBV2	TRBJ2-3	many	CASSRDSNTDTQYF	TGTGCCAGCAGCCGGGACAGCAACACAGATACGCAGTATTTT
TRBD2	TRBV19	TRBJ2-1	NA	CASRGVTSGRSNEQFF	TGTGCCAGTAGGGGGGTTACTAGCGGGAGAAGCAATGAGCAGTTCTTC
NA	TRBV11-2	TRBJ2-7	many	CASSNDHRDEQYF	TGTGCCAGCAGCAACGACCACAGGGACGAGCAGTACTTC
NA	TRBV19	TRBJ1-6	NA	CASSTHPGQYNSPLHF	TGTGCCAGTAGTACCCATCCGGGGCAGTATAATTCACCCCTCCACTTT
NA	TRBV6-1	TRBJ1-1	many	CASSFLTRGSWYTEAFF	TGTGCCAGCAGTTTCCTAACCCGTGGGTCTTGGTACACTGAAGCTTTCTTT
TRBD2	TRBV2	TRBJ2-7	many	CASNPLAGDFEQYF	TGTGCCAGCAACCCACTAGCGGGAGATTTCGAGCAGTACTTC
NA	TRBV19	TRBJ2-5	many	CASRPRGQETQYF	TGTGCCAGTAGGCCCAGGGGCCAAGAGACCCAGTACTTC
NA	TRBV19	TRBJ2-5	many	CASSIGQGAETQYF	TGTGCCAGTAGTATAGGGCAGGGCGCGGAGACCCAGTACTTC
TRBD2	TRBV25-1	TRBJ2-2	few	CASSDPSGSGYTGELFF	TGTGCCAGCAGTGATCCTAGCGGGAGCGGATACACCGGGGAGCTGTTTTTT
TRBD2	TRBV3-1	TRBJ2-2	few	CASSRRLAGTGELFF	TGTGCCAGCAGCCGCAGACTAGCGGGAACCGGGGAGCTGTTTTTT
NA	TRBV7-2	TRBJ1-3	NA	CASSLARPSGNTIYF	TGTGCCAGCAGCTTAGCGCGGCCCTCTGGAAACACCATATATTTT
TRBD1	TRBV5-6	TRBJ2-7	few	CASSPDGTVFYEQYF	TGTGCCAGCAGCCCTGACGGGACAGTTTTCTACGAGCAGTACTTC
NA	TRBV6-1	TRBJ1-5	NA	CASSEAGAGQPQHF	TGTGCCAGCAGTGAAGCGGGGGCCGGTCAGCCCCAGCATTTT
NA	TRBV6-2/TRBV6-3	TRBJ2-1	NA	CASSYPGGYEQFF	TGTGCCAGCAGTTACCCCGGCGGATACGAGCAGTTCTTC
NA	TRBV5-1	TRBJ2-1	many	CASSLEGTLNNEQFF	TGCGCCAGCAGCTTGGAGGGGACACTAAACAATGAGCAGTTCTTC
NA	TRBV4-2	TRBJ1-3	many	CASSQGERRAIYF	TGTGCCAGCAGCCAAGGGGAACGGAGGGCCATATATTTT
NA	TRBV5-1	TRBJ1-1	many	CASSPAGSRTEAFF	TGCGCCAGCAGCCCAGCGGGGTCACGGACTGAAGCTTTCTTT
TRBD2	TRBV11-3	TRBJ2-3	NA	CASSPGASGIPDTQYF	TGTGCCAGCAGCCCGGGGGCTAGCGGGATCCCAGATACGCAGTATTTT
TRBD1	TRBV25-1	TRBJ2-3	NA	CASNTGDSTDTQYF	TGTGCCAGTAATACAGGGGACAGCACAGATACGCAGTATTTT
NA	TRBV5-6	TRBJ2-1	many	CASTPYGRRGSYNEQFF	TGTGCCAGCACCCCTTACGGCCGGCGGGGATCCTACAATGAGCAGTTCTTC
TRBD1	TRBV19	TRBJ1-4	NA	CASPGQGPLNNEKLFF	TGTGCCTCACCGGGACAGGGGCCTCTGAATAATGAAAAACTGTTTTTT
TRBD1	TRBV15	TRBJ1-5	NA	CATSRDRFNIRGNQPQHF	TGTGCCACCAGCAGAGATCGATTCAATATCAGGGGGAATCAGCCCCAGCATTTT
TRBD1	TRBV5-1	TRBJ2-5	NA	CASSLAQQGASEETQYF	TGCGCCAGCAGCTTGGCGCAACAGGGGGCGTCAGAAGAGACCCAGTACTTC
NA	TRBV7-9	TRBJ1-2	NA	CASSLPGTPLGYTF	TGTGCCAGCAGCTTGCCGGGCACCCCTCTGGGCTACACCTTC
NA	TRBV7-6	TRBJ1-6	many	CASSLGHMSGSPLHF	TGTGCCAGCAGCTTAGGACACATGAGTGGTTCACCCCTCCACTTT
NA	TRBV29-1	TRBJ2-4	NA	CSVEEGYIAKNIQYF	TGCAGCGTTGAGGAGGGCTACATAGCCAAAAACATTCAGTACTTC
NA	TRBV5-1	TRBJ2-7	NA	CASSPTGGALYEQYF	TGCGCCAGCAGCCCAACCGGAGGGGCCCTCTACGAGCAGTACTTC
NA	TRBV27	TRBJ1-5	many	CASSLSGAQPQHF	TGTGCCAGCAGTTTATCGGGGGCACAGCCCCAGCATTTT
NA	TRBV28	TRBJ1-2	many	CASSLHSRDMNYGYTF	TGTGCCAGCAGTTTACACTCCAGGGACATGAACTATGGCTACACCTTC
NA	TRBV7-2	TRBJ1-1	NA	CASSTSTRTNTEAFF	TGTGCCAGCAGCACCTCGACACGCACGAACACTGAAGCTTTCTTT
NA	TRBV6-1	TRBJ1-6	many	CASSDESRGNSPLHF	TGTGCCAGCAGTGATGAGTCCAGGGGAAATTCACCCCTCCACTTT
NA	TRBV24-1	TRBJ2-2	few	CATSGPRGFKTGELFF	TGTGCCACCAGTGGTCCCCGGGGGTTCAAAACCGGGGAGCTGTTTTTT
TRBD1	TRBV28	TRBJ1-6	many	CASTQPRDRAGTPLHF	TGTGCCAGCACCCAACCTCGGGACAGAGCGGGAACACCCCTCCACTTT
NA	TRBV5-5	TRBJ1-2	many	CASSLDRVVYGYTF	TGTGCCAGCAGCTTGGACAGGGTCGTCTATGGCTACACCTTC
TRBD2	TRBV24-1	TRBJ2-1	many	CATSDRLAGGNEQFF	TGTGCCACCAGTGATCGACTAGCGGGAGGTAATGAGCAGTTCTTC
TRBD2	TRBV12-3/TRBV12-4	TRBJ2-7	many	CASSSTSVISYEQYF	TGTGCCAGCAGTTCGACTAGCGTCATCTCCTACGAGCAGTACTTC
NA	TRBV28	TRBJ1-4	many	CASSYTPHRQINEKLFF	TGTGCCAGCAGCTACACCCCGCACAGGCAGATTAATGAAAAACTGTTTTTT
TRBD1	TRBV20-1	TRBJ1-6	few	CSASAPGTGENSPLHF	TGCAGTGCTAGTGCGCCCGGGACAGGGGAAAATTCACCCCTCCACTTT
NA	TRBV6-1	TRBJ2-1	few	CASSPAGASYNEQFF	TGTGCCAGCAGCCCCGCAGGGGCTTCCTACAATGAGCAGTTCTTC
NA	TRBV28	TRBJ2-7	few	CASSAYDYEQYF	TGTGCCAGCAGTGCGTATGACTACGAGCAGTACTTC
NA	TRBV6-2/TRBV6-3	TRBJ2-5	NA	CASSYSIRGETQYF	TGTGCCAGCAGTTACTCCATAAGGGGGGAGACCCAGTACTTC
TRBD1	TRBV28	TRBJ1-3	many	CASSLGGTDSIYF	TGTGCCAGCAGTTTGGGTGGGACAGACTCCATATATTTT
TRBD2	TRBV7-3	TRBJ2-1	NA	CASSLGGGVSYNEQFF	TGTGCCAGCAGCTTAGGGGGGGGGGTCTCCTACAATGAGCAGTTCTTC
NA	TRBV5-1	TRBJ2-1	NA	CASSSTRTARGEQFF	TGCGCCAGCAGCTCGACACGGACGGCGAGGGGTGAGCAGTTCTTC
NA	TRBV7-9	TRBJ2-1	few	CASSRDTGPVNEQFF	TGTGCCAGCAGCCGTGACACCGGGCCCGTCAATGAGCAGTTCTTC
TRBD1	TRBV18	TRBJ1-2	few	CASSRGGNYGYTF	TGTGCCAGCTCCCGAGGGGGCAACTATGGCTACACCTTC
NA	TRBV28	TRBJ2-6	NA	CASTVGGAPSGANVLTF	TGTGCCAGCACCGTAGGGGGGGCGCCCTCTGGGGCCAACGTCCTGACTTTC
NA	TRBV19	TRBJ1-1	many	CASSSSPGGNTEAFF	TGTGCCAGTAGTTCCTCTCCCGGGGGGAACACTGAAGCTTTCTTT
TRBD2	TRBV11-3	TRBJ2-5	NA	CASSPPGLAGPHQETQYF	TGTGCCAGCAGCCCCCCGGGACTAGCGGGACCTCACCAAGAGACCCAGTACTTC
NA	TRBV27	TRBJ2-1	many	CASMWVGEGDEQFF	TGTGCCAGCATGTGGGTTGGGGAGGGGGATGAGCAGTTCTTC
NA	TRBV9	TRBJ2-7	many	CASSRIASSYEQYF	TGTGCCAGCAGCCGAATAGCGAGCTCCTACGAGCAGTACTTC